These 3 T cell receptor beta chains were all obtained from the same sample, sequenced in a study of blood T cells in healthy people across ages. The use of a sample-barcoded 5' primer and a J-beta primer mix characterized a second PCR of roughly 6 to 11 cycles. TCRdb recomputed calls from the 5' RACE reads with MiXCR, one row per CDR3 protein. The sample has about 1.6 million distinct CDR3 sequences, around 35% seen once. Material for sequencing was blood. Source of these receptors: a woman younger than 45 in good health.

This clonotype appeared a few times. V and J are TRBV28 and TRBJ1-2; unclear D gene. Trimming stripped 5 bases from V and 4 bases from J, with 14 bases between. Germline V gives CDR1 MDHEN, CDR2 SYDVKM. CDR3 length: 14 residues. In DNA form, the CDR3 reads TGTGCCAGCAGTCCGGGTCGCCCACTCTATGGCTACACCTTC. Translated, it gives CASSPGRPLYGYTF.

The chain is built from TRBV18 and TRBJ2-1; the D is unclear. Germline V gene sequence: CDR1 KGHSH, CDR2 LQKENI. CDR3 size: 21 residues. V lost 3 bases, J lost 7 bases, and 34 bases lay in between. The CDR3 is CASSPLLYAWRQDGERNEQFF. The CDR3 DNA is TGTGCCAGCTCACCGCTTTTATACGCGTGGCGCCAGGACGGCGAAAGGAATGAGCAGTTCTTC.

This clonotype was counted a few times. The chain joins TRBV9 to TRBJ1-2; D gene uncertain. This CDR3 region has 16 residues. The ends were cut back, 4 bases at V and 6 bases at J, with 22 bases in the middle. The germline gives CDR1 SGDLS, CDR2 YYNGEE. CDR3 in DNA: TGTGCCAGCAGCCCCTACGACACCCCTCATACCGATGGCTACACCTTC. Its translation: CASSPYDTPHTDGYTF.